This section outlines one T cell receptor (beta chain) sequence together with its context. Its matching antigen is unknown. These data are taken from a study of molecular identifiers for immune sequencing clone quantification. CDR1 SNHLY and CDR2 FYNNEI come from the germline V gene. V lost 6 bases, J lost 8 bases, and 14 bases lay in between. The CDR3 has 12 amino acids. TCRdb passed the PCR reads through MiXCR, listing each CDR3 protein once. The sample contains tens of thousands of distinct CDR3 sequences, around a fifth of which appear only once. Sorting selected naive CD8 T cells with a CD8+CD4-CCR7+CD45RA+ phenotype. The study, taken as a whole, reports: Whereas clones above 20 RNA copies held under 1% of naive-cell molecules, they held over 97% of effector molecules. Single-cell amounts of spiked Jurkat TCR RNA were reportedly detectable among over 900,000 naive cells.

The V call is TRBV2, the J call TRBJ2-7, with TRBD2 as a possible D gene (5 bases). Sequencing was carried out using naive CD8+ T cells from blood, with Jurkat cell RNA spiked in. Subset: FACS-sorted CD8+CD4-CCR7+CD45RA+ naive T cells. The sequence was collected from a human donor in good health. Some libraries in this study had Jurkat cell RNA spiked in. CDR3 coding DNA: TGTGCCAGCAGACGCTCTGGGGAGAAGCAGTACTTC. It yields the protein CASRRSGEKQYF. Based on the CDR3 plus reference TRBV2 and TRBJ2-7, the full variable domain is EPEVTQTPSHQVTQMGQEVILRCVPISNHLYFYWYRQILGQKVEFLVSFYNNEISEKSEIFDDQFSVERPDGSNFTLKIRSTKLEDSAMYFCASRRSGEKQYFGPGTRLTVT.